Listed below are T cell receptor beta chains from one sample, sequenced in a study of human T cells and chemical hapten exposure. TCRdb reprocessed the RACE reads with MiXCR, giving one entry per CDR3 protein. The sample lists 35,000 to 45,000 distinct CDR3 sequences, around 12% occurring once. This specimen consisted of whole blood, obtained in connection with sensitization to the hapten diphenylcyclopropenone (DPC). The source of these receptors is a woman aged 25 to 39 with alopecia areata. Some clones in this sample may be carry-over from other donors' samples. The CDR3 runs from the conserved cysteine through the conserved F or W. The D gene is left open where the match is weak. Size is stated for part of the rows, as once, few or many counts, or as a class when the clone is expanded.

j_call,v_call,cdr3_length,d_call,clone_size,cdr3_aa,cdr3_nt
TRBJ1-1,TRBV11-2,15,NA,many,CASTPGGRTNTEAFF,TGTGCCAGCACCCCGGGAGGTCGTACGAACACTGAAGCTTTCTTT
TRBJ2-1,TRBV7-8,15,NA,NA,CASSLEIITRDEQFF,TGTGCCAGCAGCTTAGAAATAATCACTAGAGATGAGCAGTTCTTC
TRBJ2-6,TRBV7-9,15,NA,many,CASSTTVSGANVLTF,TGTGCCAGCAGCACCACCGTCTCTGGGGCCAACGTCCTGACTTTC
TRBJ2-7,TRBV12-3/TRBV12-4,15,TRBD1,NA,CASSLWAGGYDEQYF,TGTGCCAGCAGTTTATGGGCAGGGGGATACGACGAGCAGTACTTC
TRBJ2-1,TRBV20-1,13,NA,many,CSARDRATHEQFF,TGCAGTGCTAGAGATAGAGCTACCCATGAGCAGTTCTTC
TRBJ2-3,TRBV11-2,11,NA,few,CASSSVDTQYF,TGTGCCAGCAGCTCGGTGGATACGCAGTATTTT
TRBJ2-1,TRBV24-1,16,NA,many,CATSPGQLLSYNEQFF,TGTGCCACCAGCCCCGGACAGCTGTTATCCTACAATGAGCAGTTCTTC
TRBJ1-3,TRBV7-6,13,NA,many,CASSLVGGDTIYF,TGTGCCAGCAGCTTAGTCGGAGGGGACACCATATATTTT
TRBJ2-5,TRBV5-4,12,NA,NA,CVSSPIEGPPDF,TGTGTCAGCAGCCCGATTGAAGGCCCTCCGGACTTC
TRBJ2-3,TRBV29-1,13,NA,many,CSVEMGVTDTQYF,TGCAGCGTTGAGATGGGTGTCACAGATACGCAGTATTTT
TRBJ2-5,TRBV5-6,13,NA,many,CASSFRSGETQYF,TGTGCCAGCAGCTTTAGGTCCGGAGAGACCCAGTACTTC
TRBJ2-2,TRBV6-2/TRBV6-3,13,NA,NA,CATRTSNTGELFF,TGTGCCACCCGGACAAGTAACACCGGGGAGCTGTTTTTT
TRBJ1-2,TRBV27,17,NA,many,CASSLGLPPASNYGYTF,TGTGCCAGCAGTTTGGGACTTCCCCCGGCTTCTAACTATGGCTACACCTTC
TRBJ2-1,TRBV3-1,17,NA,NA,CASSQGAGASAYNEQFF,TGTGCCAGCAGCCAAGGAGCTGGAGCGTCGGCCTACAATGAGCAGTTCTTC
TRBJ2-3,TRBV9,13,TRBD2,many,CASSGTTSDTQYF,TGTGCCAGCAGCGGGACGACTAGCGATACGCAGTATTTT
TRBJ2-5,TRBV12-3/TRBV12-4,15,NA,few,CASSSVPILGETQYF,TGTGCCAGCAGCTCAGTCCCAATTCTGGGAGAGACCCAGTACTTC
TRBJ2-6,TRBV7-2,13,NA,medium-sized,CASSPRGANVLTF,TGTGCCAGCAGCCCTCGTGGGGCCAACGTCCTGACTTTC
TRBJ2-7,TRBV11-3,16,TRBD2,many,CASSFGASGSLNEQYF,TGTGCCAGCAGCTTCGGGGCTAGCGGGAGTTTAAACGAGCAGTACTTC
TRBJ2-1,TRBV7-8,15,NA,many,CASSPRLGAGNEQFF,TGTGCCAGCAGCCCTCGACTAGGCGCGGGCAATGAGCAGTTCTTC
TRBJ1-1,TRBV7-3,13,NA,many,CASSLKGSSMAFF,TGTGCCAGCAGCTTAAAGGGTTCTTCGATGGCTTTCTTT
TRBJ1-5,TRBV28,13,TRBD1,many,CASRTGLHQPQHF,TGTGCCAGCAGGACAGGGTTGCATCAGCCCCAGCATTTT
TRBJ2-7,TRBV20-1,13,NA,NA,CSAQDPGSYEQYF,TGCAGTGCCCAGGATCCGGGTTCCTACGAGCAGTACTTC
TRBJ2-1,TRBV19,17,NA,many,CASSTSRLVEFYNEQFF,TGTGCCAGTAGTACAAGTCGACTAGTGGAATTCTACAATGAGCAGTTCTTC
TRBJ2-5,TRBV4-2,16,TRBD1,NA,CASSQPKTGLIGTQYF,TGTGCCAGCAGCCAACCTAAGACAGGGTTGATAGGGACCCAGTACTTC
TRBJ2-7,TRBV28,17,NA,NA,CASSPALYSPGGREQYF,TGTGCCAGCAGCCCAGCCCTCTACTCCCCAGGGGGGCGCGAGCAGTACTTC
TRBJ2-1,TRBV27,9,NA,few,CAPPGEQFF,TGTGCCCCCCCAGGTGAGCAGTTCTTC